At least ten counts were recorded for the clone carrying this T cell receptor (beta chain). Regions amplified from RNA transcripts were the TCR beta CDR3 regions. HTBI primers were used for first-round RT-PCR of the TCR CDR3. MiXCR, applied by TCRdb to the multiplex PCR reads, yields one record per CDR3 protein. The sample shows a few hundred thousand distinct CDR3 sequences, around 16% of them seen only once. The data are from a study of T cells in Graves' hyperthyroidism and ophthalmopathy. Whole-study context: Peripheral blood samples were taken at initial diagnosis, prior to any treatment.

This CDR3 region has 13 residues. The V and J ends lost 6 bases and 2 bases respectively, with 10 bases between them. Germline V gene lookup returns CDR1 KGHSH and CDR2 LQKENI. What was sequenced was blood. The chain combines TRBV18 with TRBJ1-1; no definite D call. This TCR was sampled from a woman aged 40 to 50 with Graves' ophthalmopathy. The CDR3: CASSPGINTEAFF. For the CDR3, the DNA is TGTGCCAGCTCCCCCGGGATTAACACTGAAGCTTTCTTT.